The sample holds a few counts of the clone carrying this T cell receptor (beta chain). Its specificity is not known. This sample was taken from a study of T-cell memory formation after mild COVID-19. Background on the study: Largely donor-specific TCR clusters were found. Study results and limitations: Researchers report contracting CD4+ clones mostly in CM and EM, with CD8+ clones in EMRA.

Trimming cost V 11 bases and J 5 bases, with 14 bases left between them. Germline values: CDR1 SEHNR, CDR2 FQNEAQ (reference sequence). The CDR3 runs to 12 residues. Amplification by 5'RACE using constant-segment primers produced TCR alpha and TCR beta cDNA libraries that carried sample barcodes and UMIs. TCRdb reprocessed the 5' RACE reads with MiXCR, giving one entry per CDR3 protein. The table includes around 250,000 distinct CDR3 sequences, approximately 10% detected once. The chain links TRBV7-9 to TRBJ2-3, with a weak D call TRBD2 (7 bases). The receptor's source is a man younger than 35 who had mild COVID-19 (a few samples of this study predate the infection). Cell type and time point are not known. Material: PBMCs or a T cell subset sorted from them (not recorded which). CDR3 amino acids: CAAGGTRDTQYF. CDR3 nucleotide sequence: TGTGCCGCCGGGGGGACACGAGATACGCAGTATTTT. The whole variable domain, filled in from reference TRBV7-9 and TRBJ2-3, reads DTGVSQNPRHKITKRGQNVTFRCDPISEHNRLYWYRQTLGQGPEFLTYFQNEAQLEKSRLLSDRFSAERPKGSFSTLEIQRTEQGDSAMYLCAAGGTRDTQYFGPGTRLTVL.